Below, 15 T cell receptor beta chains from the same sample are listed, as sequenced in a study of shared clonotypes between healthy human individuals. CD45RO-negative CD8 cells positively selected for CCR7 made up the naive population, which excluded terminally differentiated effector memory CD45RA+ cells. Profiled with immunoSEQ multiplex PCR; TCRdb holds only in-frame clones, not every one. The sample yields around 640,000 clones, approximately 96% seen once. Specimen: naive CD8+ T cells sorted from blood. The receptors originated from a woman aged 25-40 years in good health.

The rearrangement joins TRBV28 to TRBJ2-2; TRBD2 aligns across 13 bases. Trimming took 5 bases from V and 3 from J; bases not matched to a gene: 3. The germline V gene encodes CDR1 MDHEN and CDR2 SYDVKM. This CDR3 is 16 amino acids long. The DNA of the CDR3 is TGTGCCAGCAGTCCGACTAGCGGGAGGTACACCGGGGAGCTGTTTTTT. Amino acids: CASSPTSGRYTGELFF.

The gene calls are TRBV19 and TRBJ1-1, with 7 bases matching TRBD1. Germline V gene data show CDR1 as LNHDA and CDR2 as SQIVND (reference sequence). The CDR3 consists of 13 residues. V shed 4 bases, J shed 5 bases, and the junction held 4 bases outside the gene matches. DNA of the CDR3: TGTGCCAGTAGTACGACAGGGTATACTGAAGCTTTCTTT. It specifies CASSTTGYTEAFF. Filled out from reference TRBV19 and TRBJ1-1, the complete variable domain reads DGGITQSPKYLFRKEGQNVTLSCEQNLNHDAMYWYRQDPGQGLRLIYYSQIVNDFQKGDIAEGYSVSREKKESFPLTVTSAQKNPTAFYLCASSTTGYTEAFFGQGTRLTVV.

This chain links TRBV19 with TRBJ2-1; 11 nucleotides align to TRBD2. The J segment lost 6 bases and the V segment lost 7 bases, leaving 14 bases of the junction unmatched. CDR1 LNHDA and CDR2 SQIVND come from the germline V gene (reference sequence). The CDR3 has 17 residues. Here the CDR3 reads CASTPKWGLAALNEQFF. Written as DNA, the CDR3 is TGTGCCAGTACCCCCAAGTGGGGACTAGCGGCCCTCAATGAGCAGTTCTTC.

The chain carries TRBV19 and TRBJ2-7; D is perhaps TRBD1 (6 bases). Trimming shortened V by 1 base and J by 3 bases, and 7 bases separated the two germline ends. The germline V gene has CDR1 LNHDA and CDR2 SQIVND (reference sequence). The CDR3 covers 13 residues. The CDR3 region is CASSIVQGYEQYF. CDR3 nucleotide sequence: TGTGCCAGTAGTATAGTACAGGGCTACGAGCAGTACTTC.

The rearrangement links TRBV28 to TRBJ2-7; 7 bases line up with TRBD2. The length of the CDR3 is 15 residues. Per germline, CDR1 MDHEN and CDR2 SYDVKM. J was trimmed by 3 bases and V by 6 bases; bases with no gene match: 11. The CDR3 nucleotides are TGTGCCAGCAGCTCCATCTTAGCGGGCGTCTACGAGCAGTACTTC. Translating gives CASSSILAGVYEQYF.

The chain recombines TRBV29-1 with TRBJ2-3; 8 nucleotides line up with TRBD2. Germline trimming cut 1 base from V and 3 bases from J; bases unmatched to any gene: 12. Germline loops: CDR1 SQVTM, CDR2 ANQGSEA. The CDR3 is made up of 17 amino acids. CDR3 in amino acids: CSVEVAGLLYRTDTQYF. The CDR3 DNA follows: TGCAGCGTTGAAGTAGCGGGATTGTTGTACCGGACAGATACGCAGTATTTT.

The chain has TRBV5-5 and TRBJ2-5; the D is unclear. Germline V gene sequence: CDR1 SGHKS, CDR2 YYEKEE (reference sequence). The CDR3 consists of 14 residues. V gave up 0 bases and J gave up 4 bases, with 10 bases separating them. The CDR3 sequence is CASSLGRKGETQYF. Written as DNA, the CDR3 is TGTGCCAGCAGCTTGGGTCGTAAGGGAGAGACCCAGTACTTC.

Only one count was recorded for this clone. J is TRBJ2-1 and V is TRBV6-4; TRBD2 matches 8 bases. Germline lookup yields CDR1 MRHNA and CDR2 SNTAGT. After removal of 10 bases from V and 4 bases from J, the junction contained 15 bases not matched to a gene. The CDR3 is 16 residues long. The CDR3 DNA reads TGTGCCATCTTGCCCCACGGGGGGGCGGCGTACAATGAGCAGTTCTTC. It encodes CAILPHGGAAYNEQFF.

This chain links TRBV4-1 with TRBJ2-1; D gene ambiguous. The V end lost 4 bases, the J end lost 6 bases, and 10 bases lay between the germline ends. Germline lookup yields CDR1 MGHRA and CDR2 YSYEKL. The CDR3 runs to 13 residues. The CDR3 region is CASSLRPVNEQFF. The CDR3 DNA is TGCGCCAGCAGCCTCCGACCAGTCAATGAGCAGTTCTTC.

The chain couples TRBV9 to TRBJ1-2, with 7 bases lining up with TRBD1. Germline V gives CDR1 SGDLS, CDR2 YYNGEE. V was clipped by 3 bases and J by 4 bases; unmatched bases: 12. The CDR3 is 16 residues long. The CDR3 region has the DNA TGTGCCAGCAGCGGAGCGGAACGGGACAGTTCCTATGGCTACACCTTC. This translates into CASSGAERDSSYGYTF.

The chain has TRBV13 and TRBJ2-5, with D possibly being TRBD2 (6 bases). Germline CDR1 is PRHDT and CDR2 is FYEKMQ (reference sequence). The CDR3 is 15 amino acids. Trimming shortened V by 4 bases and J by 5 bases, and 17 bases separated the two germline ends. The CDR3 sequence: CASSSPHGGTETQYF. For the CDR3, the DNA is TGTGCCAGCAGCTCCCCCCATGGGGGGACGGAGACCCAGTACTTC. The variable domain in full, with the rest retrieved from reference TRBV13 and TRBJ2-5, is AAGVIQSPRHLIKEKRETATLKCYPIPRHDTVYWYQQGPGQDPQFLISFYEKMQSDKGSIPDRFSAQQFSDYHSELNMSSLELGDSALYFCASSSPHGGTETQYFGPGTRLLVL.

The chain is built from TRBV28 and TRBJ2-7; TRBD2 agrees at 9 bases. CDR3 size: 18 residues. CDR1 and CDR2 from the germline V gene are MDHEN and SYDVKM. The V gene end was trimmed by 8 bases and the J gene end by 2 bases; junction bases not matched to a gene: 19. The CDR3 loop is CASLGAVTSGESTYEQYF. The DNA of the CDR3 is TGTGCCAGCCTTGGAGCGGTGACTAGCGGCGAATCGACCTACGAGCAGTACTTC.

J is TRBJ1-1 and V is TRBV7-8; perhaps TRBD1 as D (5 bases). Germline assignment: CDR1 SGHVS and CDR2 FQNEAQ. V was clipped by 3 bases and J by 4 bases, with 15 bases between them. CDR3 size: 15 residues. CDR3 residues: CASSFDGGSGTEAFF. CDR3 DNA: TGTGCCAGCAGCTTCGATGGGGGTTCGGGCACTGAAGCTTTCTTT. Supplemented by reference TRBV7-8 and TRBJ1-1, the full variable domain reads GAGVSQSPRYKVAKRGQDVALRCDPISGHVSLFWYQQALGQGPEFLTYFQNEAQLDKSGLPSDRFFAERPEGSVSTLKIQRTQQEDSAVYLCASSFDGGSGTEAFFGQGTRLTVV.

The chain carries TRBV5-4 and TRBJ2-1; TRBD2 aligns across 11 bases. This CDR3 spans 16 amino acids. The germline CDR1 and CDR2 sequences are SGHNT and YYREEE (reference sequence). V lost 4 bases, J lost 7 bases, and 10 bases stayed unmatched. The CDR3: CASSRLAGGPGNEQFF. The CDR3 nucleotides read TGTGCCAGCAGCCGCTTAGCGGGAGGGCCGGGGAATGAGCAGTTCTTC.

The genes are TRBV2 and TRBJ1-2; no clear D gene. Trimming shortened V by 3 bases and J by 4 bases, and 6 bases separated the two germline ends. The CDR3 contains 12 residues. Germline CDR1 and CDR2: SNHLY and FYNNEI. In DNA form, the CDR3 reads TGTGCCAGCAGTGAGACTCTCTATGGCTACACCTTC. Its protein is CASSETLYGYTF.